A selection of T cell receptor beta chains follows, all from one sample in a study of T cell repertoires in cytomegalovirus infection. TCRdb ran MiXCR on the reads and lists one entry per CDR3 protein. The sample shows hundreds of thousands of distinct CDR3 sequences, around a third of them seen only once. Antigens of these TCRs are unknown. The sample here was cultured PBMCs, taken from culture after CMV antigen stimulation. These receptors were taken from a human donor in good health (CMV status not recorded). Some clones in this sample may be carry-over from other donors' samples. CDR3s include the opening cysteine and the closing phenylalanine or tryptophan. The D gene is left open where the match is weak. The listing skips clone size in some rows; elsewhere it reads once, few, many or a size class.

j_call: TRBJ1-6
d_call: NA
clone_size: once
v_call: TRBV11-2
cdr3_nt: TGTGCCAGCAGCTTAGGGCGGGGCACCGCCGGTTCACCCCTCCACTTT
cdr3_aa: CASSLGRGTAGSPLHF

j_call: TRBJ2-4
d_call: NA
clone_size: NA
v_call: TRBV12-3/TRBV12-4
cdr3_nt: TGTGCCAGCAGCCCGTCACCTCTAGAGGCCAAAAACATTCAGTACTTC
cdr3_aa: CASSPSPLEAKNIQYF

j_call: TRBJ1-4
d_call: TRBD1
clone_size: NA
v_call: TRBV27
cdr3_nt: TGTGCCAGCAGATTTGACAGGGTAGGAGAAAAACTGTTTTTT
cdr3_aa: CASRFDRVGEKLFF

j_call: TRBJ1-1
d_call: NA
clone_size: few
v_call: TRBV6-1
cdr3_nt: TGTGCCAGCACCCCAGCGGCGCGGACTGAAGCTTTCTTT
cdr3_aa: CASTPAARTEAFF

j_call: TRBJ2-7
d_call: NA
clone_size: NA
v_call: TRBV10-3
cdr3_nt: TGTGCCATCAAAGGGGACCCAACCTACGAGCAGTACTTC
cdr3_aa: CAIKGDPTYEQYF

j_call: TRBJ2-1
d_call: NA
clone_size: NA
v_call: TRBV19
cdr3_nt: TGTGCCAGTAGTATAGATGCCAAGCAGTTCTTC
cdr3_aa: CASSIDAKQFF

j_call: TRBJ2-5
d_call: NA
clone_size: NA
v_call: TRBV7-8
cdr3_nt: TGTGCCAGCAGCGCCAGCCGACAGAGAACCCAAGAGACCCAGTACTTC
cdr3_aa: CASSASRQRTQETQYF

j_call: TRBJ1-2
d_call: NA
clone_size: NA
v_call: TRBV4-3
cdr3_nt: TGCGCCAGCAGCCAAGATATTAATCCGGGGGTAGGCTATGGCTACACCTTC
cdr3_aa: CASSQDINPGVGYGYTF

j_call: TRBJ2-5
d_call: NA
clone_size: few
v_call: TRBV12-3/TRBV12-4
cdr3_nt: TGTGCCAGCAGAACAGCTTACCAAGAGACCCAGTACTTC
cdr3_aa: CASRTAYQETQYF

j_call: TRBJ2-5
d_call: TRBD2
clone_size: many
v_call: TRBV7-2
cdr3_nt: TGTGCCAGCAGCTTAGTGAGACTAGCGTTCAAAGAGACCCAGTACTTC
cdr3_aa: CASSLVRLAFKETQYF

j_call: TRBJ2-7
d_call: TRBD1
clone_size: NA
v_call: TRBV7-6
cdr3_nt: TGTGCCAGCAACTCACAGGGGCGGTACGAGCAGTACTTC
cdr3_aa: CASNSQGRYEQYF

j_call: TRBJ2-2
d_call: TRBD2
clone_size: few
v_call: TRBV11-2
cdr3_nt: TGTGCCAGCAGCTTAGCGGCTAGCGGGAGGGATAACACCGGGGAGCTGTTTTTT
cdr3_aa: CASSLAASGRDNTGELFF

j_call: TRBJ2-7
d_call: NA
clone_size: few
v_call: TRBV12-3/TRBV12-4
cdr3_nt: TGTGCCAGCAGGGCCGGGACCCACCCCTACGAGCAGTACTTC
cdr3_aa: CASRAGTHPYEQYF

j_call: TRBJ2-1
d_call: NA
clone_size: NA
v_call: TRBV29-1
cdr3_nt: TGCAGCGTTGACCGACTGAAACTCCGGTCTTACAATGAGCAGTTCTTC
cdr3_aa: CSVDRLKLRSYNEQFF

j_call: TRBJ2-3
d_call: TRBD2
clone_size: NA
v_call: TRBV7-6
cdr3_nt: TGTGCCAGCAGCTTCGGGGCGGGAGCGGATACGCAGTATTTT
cdr3_aa: CASSFGAGADTQYF

j_call: TRBJ2-3
d_call: NA
clone_size: NA
v_call: TRBV20-1
cdr3_nt: TGCAGTGCTAGATCCCCCGGCCGCTCTGGCACAGATACGCAGTATTTT
cdr3_aa: CSARSPGRSGTDTQYF

j_call: TRBJ1-5
d_call: NA
clone_size: few
v_call: TRBV19
cdr3_nt: TGTGCCAGTAGTACCCAGGGGATTAGGGTTAATCAGCCCCAGCATTTT
cdr3_aa: CASSTQGIRVNQPQHF

j_call: TRBJ1-5
d_call: TRBD1
clone_size: many
v_call: TRBV7-2
cdr3_nt: TGTGCCAGCAGCGGGGACAGGGGAAATCAGCCCCAGCATTTT
cdr3_aa: CASSGDRGNQPQHF

j_call: TRBJ2-7
d_call: TRBD2
clone_size: once
v_call: TRBV14
cdr3_nt: TGTGCCAGCAGCCGGACTAGCGGGAGGGCCAAAGAGCAGTACTTC
cdr3_aa: CASSRTSGRAKEQYF

j_call: TRBJ2-5
d_call: NA
clone_size: few
v_call: TRBV7-2
cdr3_nt: TGTGCCAGCAGCGCAAGGGGAAGTATTACCCAGTACTTC
cdr3_aa: CASSARGSITQYF

j_call: TRBJ2-2
d_call: TRBD2
clone_size: NA
v_call: TRBV11-2
cdr3_nt: TGTGCCAGCACCCGAGGTGCCCTAGCGGGTGGAACCGGGGAGCTGTTTTTT
cdr3_aa: CASTRGALAGGTGELFF

j_call: TRBJ1-1
d_call: NA
clone_size: NA
v_call: TRBV6-5
cdr3_nt: TGTGCCACCCACCGCGTTGGCGGCACTGAAGCTTTCTTT
cdr3_aa: CATHRVGGTEAFF

j_call: TRBJ2-1
d_call: TRBD1
clone_size: few
v_call: TRBV15
cdr3_nt: TGTGCCACCAGCAGAGATCAGGGGGCGAACCACAATGAGCAGTTCTTC
cdr3_aa: CATSRDQGANHNEQFF

j_call: TRBJ1-2
d_call: NA
clone_size: NA
v_call: TRBV7-2
cdr3_nt: TGTGCCAGCAGTACAACCAGGCGGGGAAACTATGGCTACACCTTC
cdr3_aa: CASSTTRRGNYGYTF

j_call: TRBJ2-5
d_call: NA
clone_size: NA
v_call: TRBV2
cdr3_nt: TGTGCCAGCAGGGGGAACGGCCAAGAGACCCAGTACTTC
cdr3_aa: CASRGNGQETQYF

j_call: TRBJ2-5
d_call: NA
clone_size: few
v_call: TRBV29-1
cdr3_nt: TGCAGCGTTGGCGGCAGGGCAAGGCAGGAGACCCAGTACTTC
cdr3_aa: CSVGGRARQETQYF

j_call: TRBJ2-2
d_call: NA
clone_size: few
v_call: TRBV7-9
cdr3_nt: TGTGCCAGCAATCCGAACACCGGGGAGCTGTTTTTT
cdr3_aa: CASNPNTGELFF

j_call: TRBJ2-2
d_call: TRBD2
clone_size: NA
v_call: TRBV5-1
cdr3_nt: TGCGCCAGCAGCTTGAATTTGGATCGGCGACTAGCCCGAACCGGGGAGCTGTTTTTT
cdr3_aa: CASSLNLDRRLARTGELFF

j_call: TRBJ2-1
d_call: TRBD2
clone_size: NA
v_call: TRBV7-9
cdr3_nt: TGTGCCAGCAGCTTATGGCGGCGGGAGGATGAGCAGTTCTTC
cdr3_aa: CASSLWRREDEQFF

j_call: TRBJ2-1
d_call: NA
clone_size: many
v_call: TRBV7-2
cdr3_nt: TGTGCCAGCAGCTTAGCTGGGTTATCCTACAATGAGCAGTTCTTC
cdr3_aa: CASSLAGLSYNEQFF

j_call: TRBJ1-2
d_call: NA
clone_size: NA
v_call: TRBV10-3
cdr3_nt: TGTGCCATCAGTGAGTCGAGTGCTAACTATGGCTACACCTTC
cdr3_aa: CAISESSANYGYTF

j_call: TRBJ2-1
d_call: NA
clone_size: few
v_call: TRBV25-1
cdr3_nt: TGTGCCAGCAGTATGGGTGGGTACAATGAGCAGTTCTTC
cdr3_aa: CASSMGGYNEQFF

j_call: TRBJ1-3
d_call: TRBD1
clone_size: NA
v_call: TRBV7-9
cdr3_nt: TGTGCCAGCAGCGTGTTAACCTCTGGGACAGGGGACCTCACGGCTGGAAACACCATATATTTT
cdr3_aa: CASSVLTSGTGDLTAGNTIYF

j_call: TRBJ2-1
d_call: TRBD1
clone_size: few
v_call: TRBV4-1
cdr3_nt: TGCGCCAGCAGCCAATCCCCCGGGACAGCCAATGAGCAGTTCTTC
cdr3_aa: CASSQSPGTANEQFF

j_call: TRBJ2-1
d_call: NA
clone_size: few
v_call: TRBV18
cdr3_nt: TGTGCCAGCTCACCAGTAGCCCCCTCCCTCGGTGAGCAGTTCTTC
cdr3_aa: CASSPVAPSLGEQFF

j_call: TRBJ1-3
d_call: NA
clone_size: NA
v_call: TRBV7-6
cdr3_nt: TGTGCCGTAGGTTTCTCTGGAAACACCATATATTTT
cdr3_aa: CAVGFSGNTIYF

j_call: TRBJ2-3
d_call: TRBD2
clone_size: few
v_call: TRBV20-1
cdr3_nt: TGCAGTGCTAGACCTAAAGGGACTAGCGGATACACAGATACGCAGTATTTT
cdr3_aa: CSARPKGTSGYTDTQYF

j_call: TRBJ2-5
d_call: TRBD2
clone_size: NA
v_call: TRBV29-1
cdr3_nt: TGCAGCGTAGCTGGACTAGCGGGAGCTCTAGAGACCCAGTACTTC
cdr3_aa: CSVAGLAGALETQYF

j_call: TRBJ2-3
d_call: TRBD2
clone_size: NA
v_call: TRBV7-2
cdr3_nt: TGTGCCAGCAGCCTTTCAGCGGGGCGCACAGATACGCAGTATTTT
cdr3_aa: CASSLSAGRTDTQYF

j_call: TRBJ1-5
d_call: NA
clone_size: few
v_call: TRBV18
cdr3_nt: TGTGCCAGCTCAACCGGGGGGCAGCCCCAGCATTTT
cdr3_aa: CASSTGGQPQHF

j_call: TRBJ1-6
d_call: TRBD1
clone_size: NA
v_call: TRBV12-3/TRBV12-4
cdr3_nt: TGTGCCAGCTGCTCCGGGACAGGGAGTTCACCCCTCCACTTT
cdr3_aa: CASCSGTGSSPLHF

j_call: TRBJ1-5
d_call: TRBD1
clone_size: few
v_call: TRBV18
cdr3_nt: TGTGCCAGCTCAATGACAGGGGGTCTCGGAAGTCAGCCCCAGCATTTT
cdr3_aa: CASSMTGGLGSQPQHF

j_call: TRBJ2-7
d_call: TRBD2
clone_size: NA
v_call: TRBV7-2
cdr3_nt: TGTGCCAGCAGCCCGACTAGCGGGATAAACTACGAGCAGTACTTC
cdr3_aa: CASSPTSGINYEQYF

j_call: TRBJ2-3
d_call: TRBD2
clone_size: many
v_call: TRBV7-8
cdr3_nt: TGTGCCAGCAGACGTTGGACTAGCGGGGTCGGAGATACGCAGTATTTT
cdr3_aa: CASRRWTSGVGDTQYF

j_call: TRBJ1-3
d_call: NA
clone_size: NA
v_call: TRBV28
cdr3_nt: TGTGCCAGCAGTTTATCGCAGGGTAACTCTGGAAACACCATATATTTT
cdr3_aa: CASSLSQGNSGNTIYF

j_call: TRBJ2-3
d_call: NA
clone_size: few
v_call: TRBV19
cdr3_nt: TGTGCCAGTGGAGACAGATCTAGCACAGATACGCAGTATTTT
cdr3_aa: CASGDRSSTDTQYF

j_call: TRBJ2-5
d_call: NA
clone_size: NA
v_call: TRBV5-6
cdr3_nt: TGTGCCAGCAGCTTCGGGGCAGACGTAGAGACCCAGTACTTC
cdr3_aa: CASSFGADVETQYF

j_call: TRBJ1-1
d_call: NA
clone_size: NA
v_call: TRBV6-2/TRBV6-3
cdr3_nt: TGTGCCAGCGGACGAGCGGTTGAAGCTTTCTTT
cdr3_aa: CASGRAVEAFF

j_call: TRBJ2-1
d_call: NA
clone_size: NA
v_call: TRBV9
cdr3_nt: TGTGCCAGCAGCGCCCTACCTTACAATGAGCAGTTCTTC
cdr3_aa: CASSALPYNEQFF

j_call: TRBJ1-1
d_call: NA
clone_size: few
v_call: TRBV6-2/TRBV6-3
cdr3_nt: TGTGCCAGCAGTCGCCCCGATCGGGCTGAAGCTTTCTTT
cdr3_aa: CASSRPDRAEAFF

j_call: TRBJ1-1
d_call: NA
clone_size: once
v_call: TRBV6-2/TRBV6-3
cdr3_nt: TGTGCCAGCAGACCCGACAGTGAAGCTTTCTTT
cdr3_aa: CASRPDSEAFF

j_call: TRBJ1-3
d_call: TRBD1
clone_size: many
v_call: TRBV7-2
cdr3_nt: TGTGCCAGCAGCTCGGGACAGGGGAATCGCGGAAACACCATATATTTT
cdr3_aa: CASSSGQGNRGNTIYF

j_call: TRBJ2-7
d_call: NA
clone_size: NA
v_call: TRBV4-2
cdr3_nt: TGTGCCAGCAGCCAAGGAGGGACTCGTTCCTACGAGCAGTACTTC
cdr3_aa: CASSQGGTRSYEQYF

j_call: TRBJ1-5
d_call: TRBD1
clone_size: NA
v_call: TRBV4-1
cdr3_nt: TGCGCCAGCAGCCAGGACAGGATCAATCAGCCCCAGCATTTT
cdr3_aa: CASSQDRINQPQHF